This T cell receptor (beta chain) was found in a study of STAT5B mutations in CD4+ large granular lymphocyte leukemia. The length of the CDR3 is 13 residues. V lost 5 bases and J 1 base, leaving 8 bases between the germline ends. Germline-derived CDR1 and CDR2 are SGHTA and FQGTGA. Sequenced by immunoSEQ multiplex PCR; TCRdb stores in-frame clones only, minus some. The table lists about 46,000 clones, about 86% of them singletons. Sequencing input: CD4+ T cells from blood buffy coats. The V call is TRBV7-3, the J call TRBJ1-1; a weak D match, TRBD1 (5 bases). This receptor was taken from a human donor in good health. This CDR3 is CASSIQENTEAFF. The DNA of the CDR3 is TGTGCCAGCAGCATACAGGAGAACACTGAAGCTTTCTTT.